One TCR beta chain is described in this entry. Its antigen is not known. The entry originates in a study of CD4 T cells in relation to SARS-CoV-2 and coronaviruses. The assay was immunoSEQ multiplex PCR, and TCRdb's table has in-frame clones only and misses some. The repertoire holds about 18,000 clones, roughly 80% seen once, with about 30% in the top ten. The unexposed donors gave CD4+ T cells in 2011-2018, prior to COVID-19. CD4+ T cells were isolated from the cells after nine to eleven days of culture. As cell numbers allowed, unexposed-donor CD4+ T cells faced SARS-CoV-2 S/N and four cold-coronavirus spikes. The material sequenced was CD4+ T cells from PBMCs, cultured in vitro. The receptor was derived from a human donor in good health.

The CDR3 spells CASRNRPGDSPLHF. Here the CDR3 DNA reads TGTGCCAGCAGGAACCGGCCTGGGGATTCACCCCTCCACTTT. The rearrangement joins TRBV6-5 to TRBJ1-6; D is unresolved. The germline V gene has CDR1 MNHEY and CDR2 SVGAGI. The CDR3 runs to 14 residues. The V gene lost 6 bases and the J gene lost 8 bases, with 14 bases spanning the gap.